This T cell receptor (beta chain) was documented in a study of blood T cell repertoires in COVID-19. Study context: Samples representing acute and convalescent COVID-19 were sourced from the United States, Italy and Spain.

V lost 4 bases and J 8 bases, leaving 10 bases between the germline ends. The CDR3 loop spans 12 amino acids. From germline, CDR1 is SGHRS and CDR2 YFSETQ. Sequenced by immunoSEQ multiplex PCR; TCRdb stores in-frame clones only, minus some. The sample contains roughly 80,000 clones, over 80% of which appear only once. This clonotype originated in a human donor in a cohort sampled during active COVID-19. The V and J genes are TRBV5-1 and TRBJ2-1; D call uncertain. Sequencing used peripheral blood. The CDR3 sequence: CASSRLNYEQFF. DNA of the CDR3: TGCGCCAGCAGCCGACTCAACTATGAGCAGTTCTTC.